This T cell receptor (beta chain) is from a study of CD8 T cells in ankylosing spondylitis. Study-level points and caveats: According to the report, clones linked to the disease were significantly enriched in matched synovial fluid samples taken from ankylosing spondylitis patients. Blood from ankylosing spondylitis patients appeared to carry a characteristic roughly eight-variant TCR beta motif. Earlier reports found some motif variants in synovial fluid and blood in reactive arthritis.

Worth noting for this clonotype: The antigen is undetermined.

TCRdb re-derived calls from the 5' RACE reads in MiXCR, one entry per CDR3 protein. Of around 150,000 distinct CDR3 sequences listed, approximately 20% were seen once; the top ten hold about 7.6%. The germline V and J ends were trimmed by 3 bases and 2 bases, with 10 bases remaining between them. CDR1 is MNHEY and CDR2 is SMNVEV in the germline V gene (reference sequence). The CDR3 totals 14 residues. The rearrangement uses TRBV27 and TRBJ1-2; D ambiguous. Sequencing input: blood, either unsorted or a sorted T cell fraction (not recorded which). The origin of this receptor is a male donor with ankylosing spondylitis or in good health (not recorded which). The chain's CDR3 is CASSFRRENYGYTF. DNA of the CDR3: TGTGCCAGCAGTTTTAGGAGGGAAAACTATGGCTACACCTTC.